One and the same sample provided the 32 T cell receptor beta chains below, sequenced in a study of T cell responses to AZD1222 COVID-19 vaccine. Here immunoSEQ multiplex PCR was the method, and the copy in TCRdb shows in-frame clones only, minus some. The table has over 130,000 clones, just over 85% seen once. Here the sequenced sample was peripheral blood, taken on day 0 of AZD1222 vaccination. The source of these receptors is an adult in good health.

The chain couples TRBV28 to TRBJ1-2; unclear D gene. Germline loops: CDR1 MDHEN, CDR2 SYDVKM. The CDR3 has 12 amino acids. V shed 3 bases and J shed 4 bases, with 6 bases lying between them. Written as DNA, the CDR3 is TGTGCCAGCAGTTTGGGGTTCTATGGCTACACCTTC. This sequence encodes CASSLGFYGYTF.

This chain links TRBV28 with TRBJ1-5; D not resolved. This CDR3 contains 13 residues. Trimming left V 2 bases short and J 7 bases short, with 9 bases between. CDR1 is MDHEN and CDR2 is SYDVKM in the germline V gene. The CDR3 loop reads CASSLESLQPQHF. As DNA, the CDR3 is TGTGCCAGCAGTTTAGAATCTCTCCAGCCCCAGCATTTT.

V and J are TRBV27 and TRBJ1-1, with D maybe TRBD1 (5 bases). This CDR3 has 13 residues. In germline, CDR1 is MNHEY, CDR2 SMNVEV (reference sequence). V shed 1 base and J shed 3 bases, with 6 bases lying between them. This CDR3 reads CASSLLGDTEAFF. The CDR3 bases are TGTGCCAGCAGTTTATTGGGGGACACTGAAGCTTTCTTT.

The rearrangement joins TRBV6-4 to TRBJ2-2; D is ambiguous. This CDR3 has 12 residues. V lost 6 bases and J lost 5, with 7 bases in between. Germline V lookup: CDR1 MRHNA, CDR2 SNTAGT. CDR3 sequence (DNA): TGTGCCAGCAGCCACCAAACCGGGGAGCTGTTTTTT. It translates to CASSHQTGELFF.

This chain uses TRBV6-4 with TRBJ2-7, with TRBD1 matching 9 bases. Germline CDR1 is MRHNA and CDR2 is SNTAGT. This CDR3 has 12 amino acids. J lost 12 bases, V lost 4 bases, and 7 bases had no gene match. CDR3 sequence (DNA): TGTGCCAGCAGTGGTCTCTACAGGGGGCTGTACTTC. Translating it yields CASSGLYRGLYF.

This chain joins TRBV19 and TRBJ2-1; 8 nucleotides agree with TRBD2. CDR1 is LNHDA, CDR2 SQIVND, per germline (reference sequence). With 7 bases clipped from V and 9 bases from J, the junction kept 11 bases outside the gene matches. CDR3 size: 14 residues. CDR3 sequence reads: CASTGGEGNGEQFF. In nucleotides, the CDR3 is TGTGCCAGTACCGGGGGGGAGGGTAACGGTGAGCAGTTCTTC.

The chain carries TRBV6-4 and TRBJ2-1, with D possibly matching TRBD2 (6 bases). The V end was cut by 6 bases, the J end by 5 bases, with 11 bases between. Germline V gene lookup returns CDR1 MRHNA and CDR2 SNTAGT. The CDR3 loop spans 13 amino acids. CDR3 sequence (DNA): TGTGCCAGCAGCACCGGGAGCAACAATGAGCAGTTCTTC. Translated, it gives CASSTGSNNEQFF.

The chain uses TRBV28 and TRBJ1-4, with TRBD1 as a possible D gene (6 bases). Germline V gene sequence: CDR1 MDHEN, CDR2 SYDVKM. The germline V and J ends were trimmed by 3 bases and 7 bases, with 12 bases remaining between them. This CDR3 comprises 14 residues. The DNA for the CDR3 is TGTGCCAGCAGTTTCGGGGGCGCCGGTGAAAAACTGTTTTTT. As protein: CASSFGGAGEKLFF. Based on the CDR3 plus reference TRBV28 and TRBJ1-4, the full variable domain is DVKVTQSSRYLVKRTGEKVFLECVQDMDHENMFWYRQDPGLGLRLIYFSYDVKMKEKGDIPEGYSVSREKKERFSLILESASTNQTSMYLCASSFGGAGEKLFFGSGTQLSVL.

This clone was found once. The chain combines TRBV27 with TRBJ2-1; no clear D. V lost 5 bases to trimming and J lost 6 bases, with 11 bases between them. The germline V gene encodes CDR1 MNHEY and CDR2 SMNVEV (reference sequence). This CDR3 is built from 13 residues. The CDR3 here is CASSHEMINEQFF. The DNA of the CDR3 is TGTGCCAGCAGTCATGAGATGATCAATGAGCAGTTCTTC.

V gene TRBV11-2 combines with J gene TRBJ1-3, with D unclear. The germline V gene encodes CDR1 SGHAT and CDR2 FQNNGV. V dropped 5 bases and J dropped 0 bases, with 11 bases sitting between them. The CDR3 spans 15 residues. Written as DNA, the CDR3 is TGTGCCAGCAGCCGGACCAGGTCCTCTGGAAACACCATATATTTT. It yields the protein CASSRTRSSGNTIYF. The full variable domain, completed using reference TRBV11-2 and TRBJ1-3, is EAGVAQSPRYKIIEKRQSVAFWCNPISGHATLYWYQQILGQGPKLLIQFQNNGVVDDSQLPKDRFSAERLKGVDSTLKIQPAKLEDSAVYLCASSRTRSSGNTIYFGEGSWLTVV.

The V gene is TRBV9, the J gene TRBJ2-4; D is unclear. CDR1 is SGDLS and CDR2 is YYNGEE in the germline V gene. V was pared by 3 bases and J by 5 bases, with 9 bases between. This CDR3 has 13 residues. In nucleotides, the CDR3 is TGTGCCAGCAGCGCGAGCAGCGAAAACATTCAGTACTTC. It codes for CASSASSENIQYF.

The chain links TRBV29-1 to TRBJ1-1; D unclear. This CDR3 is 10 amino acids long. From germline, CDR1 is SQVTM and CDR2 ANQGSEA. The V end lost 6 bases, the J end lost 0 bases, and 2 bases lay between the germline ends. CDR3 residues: CSVVNTEAFF. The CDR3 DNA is TGCAGCGTAGTGAACACTGAAGCTTTCTTT.

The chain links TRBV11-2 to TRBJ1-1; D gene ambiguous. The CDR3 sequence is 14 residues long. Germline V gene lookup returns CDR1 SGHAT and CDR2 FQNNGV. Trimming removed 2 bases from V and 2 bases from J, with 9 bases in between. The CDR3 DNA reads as TGTGCCAGCAGCTTAAATCCGGGAAACACTGAAGCTTTCTTT. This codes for CASSLNPGNTEAFF.

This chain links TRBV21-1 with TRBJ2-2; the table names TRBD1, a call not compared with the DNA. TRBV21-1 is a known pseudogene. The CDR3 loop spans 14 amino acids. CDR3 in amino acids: CASSPPGETGELFF. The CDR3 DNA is TGTGCCAGCAGCCCCCCAGGGGAGACCGGGGAGCTGTTTTTT.

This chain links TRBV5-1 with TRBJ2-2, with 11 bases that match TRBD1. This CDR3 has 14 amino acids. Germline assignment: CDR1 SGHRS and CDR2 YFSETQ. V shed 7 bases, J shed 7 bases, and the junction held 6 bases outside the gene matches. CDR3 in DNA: TGCGCCAGCGAGTCCGGGACAGGGGGCGGGGAGCTGTTTTTT. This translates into CASESGTGGGELFF.

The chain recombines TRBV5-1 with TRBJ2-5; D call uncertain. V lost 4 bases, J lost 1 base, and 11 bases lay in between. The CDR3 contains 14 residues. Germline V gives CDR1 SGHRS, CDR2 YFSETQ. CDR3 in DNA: TGCGCCAGCAGCACCTCGGACGGCCAAGAGACCCAGTACTTC. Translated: CASSTSDGQETQYF.

CDR3 DNA sequence: TGTGCCAGCAGCTCCGGGACAGGGGGAGCTGAAGCTTTCTTT. Its translation is CASSSGTGGAEAFF. This chain links TRBV5-6 with TRBJ1-1; TRBD1 aligns across 11 bases. CDR1 SGHDT and CDR2 YYEEEE come from the germline V gene. The CDR3 spans 14 residues. V shed 3 bases, J shed 6 bases, and the junction held 4 bases outside the gene matches.

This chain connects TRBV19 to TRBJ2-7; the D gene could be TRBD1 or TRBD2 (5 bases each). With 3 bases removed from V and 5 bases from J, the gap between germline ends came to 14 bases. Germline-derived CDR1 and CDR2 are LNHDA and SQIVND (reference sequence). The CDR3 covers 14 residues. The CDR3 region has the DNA TGTGCCAGTAGTATTGGCAGGGAGAGAGACGAGCAGTACTTC. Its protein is CASSIGRERDEQYF.

The CDR3 DNA follows: TGTGCCAGCAGTCAGGCCGTTTTGAACACTGAAGCTTTCTTT. As protein: CASSQAVLNTEAFF. The chain has TRBV7-2 and TRBJ1-1, with unresolved D. Trimming took 6 bases from V and 0 from J, leaving 11 bases between them. There are 14 residues in the CDR3. The germline gives CDR1 SGHTA, CDR2 FQGNSA.

CDR3 coding DNA: TGTGCCAGCAGCACACCGGGACTCCCAAAGTACAATGAGCAGTTCTTC. This codes for CASSTPGLPKYNEQFF. The chain couples TRBV9 to TRBJ2-1, with D possibly being TRBD2 (6 bases). The CDR3 extends over 16 amino acids. V was shortened by 4 bases and J by 4 bases, with 18 bases between the two germline ends. CDR1 and CDR2 from the germline V gene are SGDLS and YYNGEE.

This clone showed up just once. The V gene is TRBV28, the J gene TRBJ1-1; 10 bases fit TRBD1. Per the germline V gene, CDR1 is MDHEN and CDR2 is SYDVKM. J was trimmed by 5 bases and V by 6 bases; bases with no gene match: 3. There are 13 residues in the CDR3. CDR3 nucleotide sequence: TGTGCCAGCAGCCCGGGACAGGGGACTGAAGCTTTCTTT. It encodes CASSPGQGTEAFF.

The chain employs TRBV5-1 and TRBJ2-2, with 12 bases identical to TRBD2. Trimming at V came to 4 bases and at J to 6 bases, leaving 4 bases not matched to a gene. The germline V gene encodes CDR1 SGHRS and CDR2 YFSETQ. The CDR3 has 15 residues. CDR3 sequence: CASSQTSGSPGELFF. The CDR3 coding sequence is TGCGCCAGCAGCCAGACTAGCGGGAGCCCCGGGGAGCTGTTTTTT.

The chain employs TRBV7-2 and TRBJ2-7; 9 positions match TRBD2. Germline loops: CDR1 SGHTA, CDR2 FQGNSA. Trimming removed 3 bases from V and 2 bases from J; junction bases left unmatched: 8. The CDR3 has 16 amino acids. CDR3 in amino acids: CASSLIASGATYEQYF. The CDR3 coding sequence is TGTGCCAGCAGCTTGATTGCTAGCGGGGCGACCTACGAGCAGTACTTC.

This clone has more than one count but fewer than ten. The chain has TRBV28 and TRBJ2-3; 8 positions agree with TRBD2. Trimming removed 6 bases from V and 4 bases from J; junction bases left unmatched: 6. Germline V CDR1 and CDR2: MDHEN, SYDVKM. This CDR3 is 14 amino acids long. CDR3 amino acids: CASSPGGVADTQYF. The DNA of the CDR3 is TGTGCCAGCAGCCCCGGGGGGGTGGCAGATACGCAGTATTTT.

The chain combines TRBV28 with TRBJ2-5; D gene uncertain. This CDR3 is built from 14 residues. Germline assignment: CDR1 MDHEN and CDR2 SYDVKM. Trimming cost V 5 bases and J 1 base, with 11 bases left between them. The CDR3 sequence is CASSNKIPQETQYF. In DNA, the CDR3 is TGTGCCAGCAGTAACAAGATACCCCAAGAGACCCAGTACTTC.

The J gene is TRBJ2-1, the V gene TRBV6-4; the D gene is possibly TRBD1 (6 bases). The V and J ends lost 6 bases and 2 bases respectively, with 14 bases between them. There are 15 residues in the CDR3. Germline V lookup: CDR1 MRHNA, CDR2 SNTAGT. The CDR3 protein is CASSETGIPYNEQFF. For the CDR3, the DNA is TGTGCCAGCAGCGAAACAGGGATCCCCTACAATGAGCAGTTCTTC.

Written as DNA, the CDR3 is TGTGCCAGCAGCCCCGTTCAGGGGACTGAAAAACTGTTTTTT. Translating it yields CASSPVQGTEKLFF. V gene TRBV9 combines with J gene TRBJ1-4; D possibly corresponds to TRBD1 (6 bases). Germline V gives CDR1 SGDLS, CDR2 YYNGEE. Trimming took 4 bases from V and 7 from J, leaving 14 bases between them. The CDR3 length is 14 residues.

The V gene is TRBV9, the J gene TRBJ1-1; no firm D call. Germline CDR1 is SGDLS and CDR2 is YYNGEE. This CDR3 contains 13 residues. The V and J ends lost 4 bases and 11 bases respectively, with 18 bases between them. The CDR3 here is CASSIPETGVAFF. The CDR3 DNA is TGTGCCAGCAGCATTCCTGAAACTGGCGTGGCTTTCTTT.

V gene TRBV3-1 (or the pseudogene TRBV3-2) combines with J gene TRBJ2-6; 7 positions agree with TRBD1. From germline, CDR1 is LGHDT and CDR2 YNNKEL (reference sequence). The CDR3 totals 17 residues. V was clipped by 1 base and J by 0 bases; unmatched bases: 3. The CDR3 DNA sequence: TGTGCCAGCAGCCAAGCGGGACAGAGCTCTGGGGCCAACGTCCTGACTTTC. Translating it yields CASSQAGQSSGANVLTF.

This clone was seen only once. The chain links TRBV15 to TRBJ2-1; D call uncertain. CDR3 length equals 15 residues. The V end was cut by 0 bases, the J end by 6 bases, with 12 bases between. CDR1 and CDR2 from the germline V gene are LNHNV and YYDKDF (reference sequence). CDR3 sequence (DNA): TGTGCCACCAGCAGAGATAAGGGATTCTCCAATGAGCAGTTCTTC. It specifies CATSRDKGFSNEQFF.

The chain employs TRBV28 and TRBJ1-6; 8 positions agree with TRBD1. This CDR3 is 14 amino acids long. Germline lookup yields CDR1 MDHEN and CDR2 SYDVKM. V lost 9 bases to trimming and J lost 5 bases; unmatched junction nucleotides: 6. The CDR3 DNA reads TGTGCCAGTGAGGGGACAGGCAATAATTCACCCCTCCACTTT. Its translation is CASEGTGNNSPLHF.

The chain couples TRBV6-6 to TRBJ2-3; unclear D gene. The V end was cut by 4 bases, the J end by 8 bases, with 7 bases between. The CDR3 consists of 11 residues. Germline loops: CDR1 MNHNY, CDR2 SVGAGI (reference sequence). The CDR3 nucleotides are TGTGCCAGCAGTTTAACCCTTACGCAGTATTTT. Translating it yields CASSLTLTQYF.